This T cell receptor beta chain comes out of a study of blood T cell repertoires in COVID-19. Generated by immunoSEQ multiplex PCR, the TCRdb table keeps only in-frame clones and is missing some. This sample carries fewer than 35,000 clones, 90% of them seen once, and the ten largest clones take 1.5% to 1.7%. The CDR3 totals 18 residues. V shed 2 bases, J shed 5 bases, and the junction held 15 bases outside the gene matches. CDR1 and CDR2 from the germline V gene are SGHAT and FQNNGV. The sequence was collected from a man in his sixties with active COVID-19. This sequence joins TRBV11-2 and TRBJ2-7; TRBD1 matches 10 bases. The specimen sequenced was peripheral blood. The CDR3 DNA reads TGTGCCAGCAGCTTAAGCCTCAAGCGGACAGGGGGTAGTCACGAGCAGTACTTC. This encodes CASSLSLKRTGGSHEQYF.